This TCR beta chain comes out of a study of T cell repertoires in aging, cancer and after chemotherapy. Study background: About 9 million TCR reads were in the whole dataset.

Multiplex touch-down PCR with TRB-A/B primers amplified rearranged V-D-J TRB sequences. TCRdb fed the multiplex PCR reads into MiXCR, producing one record per CDR3 protein. The sample consists of 8,000 to 9,000 distinct CDR3 sequences, over 40% of them appearing once. The template was genomic DNA from peripheral blood, not RNA. Study conclusions and caveats: In healthy donors, age-related TCR diversity loss mainly reflected lost richness.

The V and J ends lost 2 bases and 4 bases respectively, with 12 bases between them. The germline gives CDR1 MNHEY, CDR2 SMNVEV (reference sequence). This CDR3 comprises 15 residues. Comment on this clonotype: Its antigen is currently unknown.

The sequencing sample was made of blood. This rearrangement joins TRBV27 to TRBJ2-1; a possible D gene is TRBD1 (7 bases). The clonotype originates from a human donor with a solid tumor. The CDR3 region is CASSLGGTVYNEQFF. CDR3 coding DNA: TGTGCCAGCAGTTTAGGCGGGACAGTTTACAATGAGCAGTTCTTC.